Only a few counts were recorded for the clone carrying this T cell receptor (beta chain). The entry originates in a study of blood T cell repertoires in COVID-19. About the research overall: Spain, Italy and the United States supplied samples that represented acute and convalescent COVID-19. From T cells, B-cell-depleted T cells, or PBMCs came the material, which was cDNA or gDNA.

The table came from immunoSEQ multiplex PCR; TCRdb's copy has only in-frame clones and leaves some out. The sample includes 150,000 or so clones, just over 85% of them seen just once. V was clipped by 4 bases and J by 2 bases; unmatched bases: 11. CDR3 length: 17 residues. The germline CDR1 and CDR2 sequences are SGHVS and FQNEAQ. This sequence originates from a woman aged 55-70 years with acute or convalescent COVID-19. The chain employs TRBV7-8 and TRBJ1-5; 7 nucleotides line up with TRBD1. The sample consisted of peripheral blood. The CDR3: CASSYQDRVIGNQPQHF. Here the CDR3 DNA reads TGTGCCAGCAGCTACCAAGACAGGGTGATTGGCAATCAGCCCCAGCATTTT.